The TCR beta chain under discussion was sequenced for a study of blood T cell repertoires in COVID-19. Study in general: Material from acute and convalescent COVID-19 was sourced from the United States, Italy and Spain. Sample material is recorded as cDNA or gDNA derived from T cells, B-cell-depleted T cells, or PBMCs.

In this sample, this clone turned up once. The authors' processing: Reference gene primer amplification gave estimated nucleated cell counts. Profiled with immunoSEQ multiplex PCR; TCRdb holds only in-frame clones, not every one. V and J calls and clone size are as listed in that table; D and trimming were resolved from the DNA. The sample carries about 110,000 clones, just under 90% recorded once. The germline V gene encodes CDR1 MNHEY and CDR2 SMNVEV (reference sequence). The CDR3 length is 14 residues. The ends were cut back, 3 bases at V and 3 bases at J, with 12 bases in the middle. The clonotype comes from a human donor in a cohort sampled during active COVID-19. The chain joins TRBV27 to TRBJ2-7; D uncertain. Material: peripheral blood. The DNA of the CDR3 is TGTGCCAGCAGTTTTACCGCAGGATTCTACGAGCAGTACTTC. Residues: CASSFTAGFYEQYF.